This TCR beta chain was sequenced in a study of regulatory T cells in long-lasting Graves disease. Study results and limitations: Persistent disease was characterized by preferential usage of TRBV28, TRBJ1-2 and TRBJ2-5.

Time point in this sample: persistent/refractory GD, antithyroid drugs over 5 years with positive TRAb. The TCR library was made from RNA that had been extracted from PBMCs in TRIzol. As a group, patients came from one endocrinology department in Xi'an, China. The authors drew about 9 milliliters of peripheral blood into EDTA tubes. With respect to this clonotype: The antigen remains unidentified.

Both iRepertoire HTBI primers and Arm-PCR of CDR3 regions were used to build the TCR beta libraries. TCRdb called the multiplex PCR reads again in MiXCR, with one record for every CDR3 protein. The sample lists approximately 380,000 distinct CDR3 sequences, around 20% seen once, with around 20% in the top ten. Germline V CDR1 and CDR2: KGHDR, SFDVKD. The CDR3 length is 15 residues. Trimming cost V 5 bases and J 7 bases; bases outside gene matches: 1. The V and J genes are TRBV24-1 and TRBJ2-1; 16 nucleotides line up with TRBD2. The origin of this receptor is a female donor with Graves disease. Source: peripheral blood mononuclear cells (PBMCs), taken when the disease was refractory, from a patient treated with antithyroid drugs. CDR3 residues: CATSAGLAGGNEQFF. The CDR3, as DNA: TGTGCCACCAGTGCGGGACTAGCGGGAGGGAATGAGCAGTTCTTC.